This note documents a single T cell receptor beta chain sequence. Its antigen is still unknown. Germline CDR1 KGHSH, CDR2 LQKENI. The CDR3 spans 15 residues. Trimming cost V 5 bases and J 4 bases, with 17 bases left between them. The data were taken from a study of siplizumab effects on memory and regulatory T cells. Study results and limitations: Assignment of a naive or memory phenotype failed for roughly 75-95% of the proliferating CD4+ or CD8+ clones. Memory cells seemed less diverse than naive T cells, which seemed major alloresponse contributors.

Method: immunoSEQ multiplex PCR; TCRdb's copy keeps in-frame clones and lacks some. This table holds under 70,000 clones, about 80% found once. The material sequenced was memory CD4+ T cells sorted from blood. The chain links TRBV18 to TRBJ1-2; possible D gene TRBD1, 6 bases. This TCR was sampled from a human donor in good health. The CDR3 sequence is CASSYGSGQTYGYTF. The CDR3 DNA is TGTGCCAGCTCATACGGCTCCGGACAGACCTATGGCTACACCTTC. Full variable domain (outside the CDR3, taken from reference TRBV18 and TRBJ1-2): NAGVMQNPRHLVRRRGQEARLRCSPMKGHSHVYWYRQLPEEGLKFMVYLQKENIIDESGMPKERFSAEFPKEGPSILRIQQVVRGDSAAYFCASSYGSGQTYGYTFGSGTRLTVV.